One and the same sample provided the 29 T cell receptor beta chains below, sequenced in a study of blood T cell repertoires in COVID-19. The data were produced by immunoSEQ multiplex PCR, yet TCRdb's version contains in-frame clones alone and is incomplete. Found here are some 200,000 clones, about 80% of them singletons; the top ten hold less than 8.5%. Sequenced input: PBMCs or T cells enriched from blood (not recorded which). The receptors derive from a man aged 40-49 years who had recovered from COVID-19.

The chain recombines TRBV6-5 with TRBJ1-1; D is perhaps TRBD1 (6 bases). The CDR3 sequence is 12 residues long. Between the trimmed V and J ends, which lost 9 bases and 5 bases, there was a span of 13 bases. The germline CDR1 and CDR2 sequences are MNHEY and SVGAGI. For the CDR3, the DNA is TGTGCCAGTTACAGGGAAGGGACTGAAGCTTTCTTT. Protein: CASYREGTEAFF.

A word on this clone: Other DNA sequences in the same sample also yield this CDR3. CDR3 loop: CSVETGGNTIYF. DNA for the CDR3: TGCAGCGTTGAGACAGGGGGAAACACCATATATTTT. The chain uses TRBV29-1 and TRBJ1-3; 7 bases match TRBD1. The CDR3 covers 12 residues. The germline V gene has CDR1 SQVTM and CDR2 ANQGSEA. V lost 3 bases and J lost 4; bases outside the gene matches: 0.

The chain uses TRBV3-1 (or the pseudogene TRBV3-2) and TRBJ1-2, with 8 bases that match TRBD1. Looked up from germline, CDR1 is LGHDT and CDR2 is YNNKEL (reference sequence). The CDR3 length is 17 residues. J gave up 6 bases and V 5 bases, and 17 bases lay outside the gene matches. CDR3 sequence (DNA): TGTGCCAGCAGCGATTGGGCTGGCAGGGGGCGCCAGGATGGCTACACCTTC. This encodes CASSDWAGRGRQDGYTF.

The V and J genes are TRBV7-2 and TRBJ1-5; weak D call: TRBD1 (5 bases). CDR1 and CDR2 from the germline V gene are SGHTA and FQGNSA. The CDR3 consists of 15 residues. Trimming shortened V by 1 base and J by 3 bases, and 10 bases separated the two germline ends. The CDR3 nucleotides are TGTGCCAGCAGCTTAGGATCAGGGCCCAATCAGCCCCAGCATTTT. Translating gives CASSLGSGPNQPQHF.

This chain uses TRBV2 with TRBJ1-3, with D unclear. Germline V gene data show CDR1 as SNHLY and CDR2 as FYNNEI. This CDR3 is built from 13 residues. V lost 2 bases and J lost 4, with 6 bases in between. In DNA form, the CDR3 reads TGTGCCAGCAGTGAAATGCGGGGAAACACCATATATTTT. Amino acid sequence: CASSEMRGNTIYF.

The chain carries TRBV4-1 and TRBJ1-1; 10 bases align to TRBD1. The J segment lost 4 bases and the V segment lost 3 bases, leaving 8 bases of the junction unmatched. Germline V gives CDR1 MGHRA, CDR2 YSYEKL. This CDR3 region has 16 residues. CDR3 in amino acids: CASSHPGGQGRTEAFF. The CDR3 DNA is TGCGCCAGCAGCCACCCGGGGGGACAGGGGCGCACTGAAGCTTTCTTT.

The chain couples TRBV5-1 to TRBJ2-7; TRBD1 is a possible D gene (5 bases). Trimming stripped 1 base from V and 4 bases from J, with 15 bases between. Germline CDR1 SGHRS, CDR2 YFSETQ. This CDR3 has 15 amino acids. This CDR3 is CASSLSQGSIYEQYF. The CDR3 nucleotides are TGCGCCAGCAGCTTGAGTCAGGGAAGTATATACGAGCAGTACTTC.

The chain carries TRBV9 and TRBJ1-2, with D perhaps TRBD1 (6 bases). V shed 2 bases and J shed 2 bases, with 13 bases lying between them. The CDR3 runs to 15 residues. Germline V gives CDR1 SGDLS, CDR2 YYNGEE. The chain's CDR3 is CASSVGAGENYGYTF. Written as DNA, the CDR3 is TGTGCCAGCAGCGTGGGGGCAGGGGAAAACTATGGCTACACCTTC.

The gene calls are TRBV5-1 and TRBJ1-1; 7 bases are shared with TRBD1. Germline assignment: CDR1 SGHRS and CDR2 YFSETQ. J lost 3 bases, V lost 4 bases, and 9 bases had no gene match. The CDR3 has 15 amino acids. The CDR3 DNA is TGCGCCAGCAGCCCCACTACAGGGGCCCACACTGAAGCTTTCTTT. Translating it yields CASSPTTGAHTEAFF. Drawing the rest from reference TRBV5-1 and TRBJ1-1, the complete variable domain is KAGVTQTPRYLIKTRGQQVTLSCSPISGHRSVSWYQQTPGQGLQFLFEYFSETQRNKGNFPGRFSGRQFSNSRSEMNVSTLELGDSALYLCASSPTTGAHTEAFFGQGTRLTVV.

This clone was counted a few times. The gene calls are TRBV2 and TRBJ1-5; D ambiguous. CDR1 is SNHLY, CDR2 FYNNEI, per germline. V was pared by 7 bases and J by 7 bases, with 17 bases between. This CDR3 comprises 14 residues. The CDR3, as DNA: TGTGCCAGCACCCAAGAGGGTAATGAGCAGCCCCAGCATTTT. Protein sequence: CASTQEGNEQPQHF.

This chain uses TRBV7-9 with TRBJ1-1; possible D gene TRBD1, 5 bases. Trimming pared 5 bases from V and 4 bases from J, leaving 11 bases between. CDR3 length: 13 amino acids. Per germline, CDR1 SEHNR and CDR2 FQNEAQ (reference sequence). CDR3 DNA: TGTGCCAGCAGCCGATCGGGGGGCACTGAAGCTTTCTTT. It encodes CASSRSGGTEAFF.

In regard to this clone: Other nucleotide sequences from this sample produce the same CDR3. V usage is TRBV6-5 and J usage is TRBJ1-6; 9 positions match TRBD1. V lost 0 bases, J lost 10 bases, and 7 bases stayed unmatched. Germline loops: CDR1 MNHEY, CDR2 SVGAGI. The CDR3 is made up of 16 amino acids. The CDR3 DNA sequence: TGTGCCAGCAGTTACTCCCCGGGGACAGGGAGCTCACCCCTCCACTTT. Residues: CASSYSPGTGSSPLHF.

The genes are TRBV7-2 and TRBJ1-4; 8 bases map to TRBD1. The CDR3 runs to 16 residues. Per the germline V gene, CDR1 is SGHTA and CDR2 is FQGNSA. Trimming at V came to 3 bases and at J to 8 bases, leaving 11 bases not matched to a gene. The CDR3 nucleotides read TGTGCCAGCAGCTTTGACAGGGGTACGGGGGGCGAAAAACTGTTTTTT. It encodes CASSFDRGTGGEKLFF. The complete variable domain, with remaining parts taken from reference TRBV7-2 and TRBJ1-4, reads GAGVSQSPSNKVTEKGKDVELRCDPISGHTALYWYRQSLGQGLEFLIYFQGNSAPDKSGLPSDRFSAERTGGSVSTLTIQRTQQEDSAVYLCASSFDRGTGGEKLFFGSGTQLSVL.

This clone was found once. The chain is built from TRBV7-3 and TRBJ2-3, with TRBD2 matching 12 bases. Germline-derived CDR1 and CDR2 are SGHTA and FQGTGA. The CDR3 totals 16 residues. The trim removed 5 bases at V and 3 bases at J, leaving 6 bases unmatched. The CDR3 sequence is CASSQGLAGSTDTQYF. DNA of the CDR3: TGTGCCAGCAGCCAAGGACTAGCGGGGTCGACAGATACGCAGTATTTT.

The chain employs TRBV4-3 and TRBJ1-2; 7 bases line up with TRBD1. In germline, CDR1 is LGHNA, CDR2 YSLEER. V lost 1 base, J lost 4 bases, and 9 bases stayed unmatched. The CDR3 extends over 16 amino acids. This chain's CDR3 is CASSQGVTGTFYGYTF. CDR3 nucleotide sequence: TGCGCCAGCAGCCAAGGCGTGACAGGGACCTTCTATGGCTACACCTTC.

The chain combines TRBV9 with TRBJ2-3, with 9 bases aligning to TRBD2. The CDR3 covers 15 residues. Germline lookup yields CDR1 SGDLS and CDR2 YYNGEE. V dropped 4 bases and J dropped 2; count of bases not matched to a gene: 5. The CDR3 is CASSYSGGTTDTQYF. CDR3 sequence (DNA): TGTGCCAGCAGCTATAGCGGGGGTACCACAGATACGCAGTATTTT.

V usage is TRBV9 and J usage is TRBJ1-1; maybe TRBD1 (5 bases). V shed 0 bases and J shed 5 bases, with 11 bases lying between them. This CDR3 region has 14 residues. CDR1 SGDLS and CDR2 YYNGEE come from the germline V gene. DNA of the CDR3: TGTGCCAGCAGCGTAGGCCAGGGTACTACTGAAGCTTTCTTT. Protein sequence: CASSVGQGTTEAFF.

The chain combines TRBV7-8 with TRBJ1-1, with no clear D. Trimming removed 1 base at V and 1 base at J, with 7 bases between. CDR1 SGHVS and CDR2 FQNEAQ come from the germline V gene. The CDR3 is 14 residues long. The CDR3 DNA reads TGTGCCAGCAGCTTAGTCTTCGGGAACACTGAAGCTTTCTTT. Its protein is CASSLVFGNTEAFF. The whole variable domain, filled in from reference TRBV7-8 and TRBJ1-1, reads GAGVSQSPRYKVAKRGQDVALRCDPISGHVSLFWYQQALGQGPEFLTYFQNEAQLDKSGLPSDRFFAERPEGSVSTLKIQRTQQEDSAVYLCASSLVFGNTEAFFGQGTRLTVV.

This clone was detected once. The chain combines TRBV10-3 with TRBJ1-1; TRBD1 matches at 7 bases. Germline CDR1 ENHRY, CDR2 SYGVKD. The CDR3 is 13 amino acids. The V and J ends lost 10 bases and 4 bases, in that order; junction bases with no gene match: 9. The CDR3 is CATATQGSTEAFF. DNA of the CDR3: TGTGCCACCGCCACACAGGGGAGCACTGAAGCTTTCTTT.

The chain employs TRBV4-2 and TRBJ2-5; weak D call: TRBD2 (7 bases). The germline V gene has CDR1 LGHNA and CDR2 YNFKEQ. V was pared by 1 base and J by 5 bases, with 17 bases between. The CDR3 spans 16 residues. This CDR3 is CASSQGGGRSLETQYF. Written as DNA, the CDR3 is TGTGCCAGCAGCCAAGGGGGGGGGCGGTCATTGGAGACCCAGTACTTC.

DNA of the CDR3: TGTGCCAGCAGCCAACCGCGAGTAGCCCTCTTAACAGATACGCAGTATTTT. This codes for CASSQPRVALLTDTQYF. This sequence joins TRBV7-2 and TRBJ2-3, with unresolved D. CDR1 is SGHTA, CDR2 FQGNSA, per germline. The CDR3 covers 17 residues. The germline V and J ends were trimmed by 5 bases and 3 bases, with 21 bases remaining between them.

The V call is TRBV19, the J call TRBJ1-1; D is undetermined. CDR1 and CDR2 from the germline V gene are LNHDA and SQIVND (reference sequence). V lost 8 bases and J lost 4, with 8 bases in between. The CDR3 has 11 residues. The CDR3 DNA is TGTGCCAGTGGAGGGATCACTGAAGCTTTCTTT. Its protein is CASGGITEAFF.

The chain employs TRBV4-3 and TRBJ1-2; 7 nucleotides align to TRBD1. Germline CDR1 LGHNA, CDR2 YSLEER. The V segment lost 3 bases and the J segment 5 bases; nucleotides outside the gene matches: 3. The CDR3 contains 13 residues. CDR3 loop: CASSQAQGYGYTF. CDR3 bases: TGCGCCAGCAGCCAGGCACAGGGGTATGGCTACACCTTC.

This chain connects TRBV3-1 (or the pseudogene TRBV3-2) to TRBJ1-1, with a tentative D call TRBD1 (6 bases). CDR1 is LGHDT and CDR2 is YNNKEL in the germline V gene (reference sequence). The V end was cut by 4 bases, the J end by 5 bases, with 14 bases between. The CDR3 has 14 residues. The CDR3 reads CASSLKGRGTEAFF. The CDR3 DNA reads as TGTGCCAGCAGCCTGAAGGGTAGGGGGACTGAAGCTTTCTTT.

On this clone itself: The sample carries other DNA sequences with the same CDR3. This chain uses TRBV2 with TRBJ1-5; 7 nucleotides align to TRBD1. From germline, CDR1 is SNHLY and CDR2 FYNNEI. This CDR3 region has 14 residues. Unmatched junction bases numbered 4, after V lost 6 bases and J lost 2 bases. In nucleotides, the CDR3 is TGTGCCAGCAGAGCCGACAGGGGCAATCAGCCCCAGCATTTT. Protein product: CASRADRGNQPQHF. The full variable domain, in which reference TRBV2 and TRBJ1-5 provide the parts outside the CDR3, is EPEVTQTPSHQVTQMGQEVILRCVPISNHLYFYWYRQILGQKVEFLVSFYNNEISEKSEIFDDQFSVERPDGSNFTLKIRSTKLEDSAMYFCASRADRGNQPQHFGDGTRLSIL.

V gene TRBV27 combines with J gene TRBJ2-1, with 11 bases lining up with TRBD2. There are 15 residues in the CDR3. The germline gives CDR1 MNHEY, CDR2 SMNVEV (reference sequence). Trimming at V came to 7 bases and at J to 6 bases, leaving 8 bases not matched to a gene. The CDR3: CASTGSGTSGNEQFF. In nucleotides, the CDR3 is TGTGCCAGCACCGGTTCCGGGACTAGCGGCAATGAGCAGTTCTTC.

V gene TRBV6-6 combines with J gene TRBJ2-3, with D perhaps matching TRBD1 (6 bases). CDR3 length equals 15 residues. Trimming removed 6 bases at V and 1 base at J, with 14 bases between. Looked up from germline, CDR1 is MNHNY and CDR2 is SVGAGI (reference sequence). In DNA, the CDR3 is TGTGCCAGCAGCGACCGGGACACGGGCACAGATACGCAGTATTTT. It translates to CASSDRDTGTDTQYF.

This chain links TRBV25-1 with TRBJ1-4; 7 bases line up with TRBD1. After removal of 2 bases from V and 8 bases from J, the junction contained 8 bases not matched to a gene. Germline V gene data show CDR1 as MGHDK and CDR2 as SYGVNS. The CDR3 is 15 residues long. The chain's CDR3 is CASSELQGFVEKLFF. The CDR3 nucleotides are TGTGCCAGCAGTGAACTACAGGGGTTTGTGGAAAAACTGTTTTTT.

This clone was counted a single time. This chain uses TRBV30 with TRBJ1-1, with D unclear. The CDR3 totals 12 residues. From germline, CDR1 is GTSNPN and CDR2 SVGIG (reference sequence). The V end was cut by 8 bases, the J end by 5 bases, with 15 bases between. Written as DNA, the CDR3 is TGTGCCCACCGCCGAGGTGGGACTGAAGCTTTCTTT. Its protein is CAHRRGGTEAFF.